This T cell receptor beta chain stems from a study of T cell responses to AZD1222 COVID-19 vaccine. Overall study results and limits: Samples come after the peak T cell response, not at day 14. Vaccine-related CD4 TCRs covered spike, predominating at 160-218 and 743-854. As reported, nearly half of all spike-specific TCRs target variant regions that are unmutated.

Germline V gives CDR1 MGHRA, CDR2 YSYEKL. The CDR3 contains 16 residues. V was clipped by 0 bases and J by 0 bases, with 10 bases between them. This clone was found a few times. Its antigen is not identified. Generated by immunoSEQ multiplex PCR, the TCRdb table keeps only in-frame clones and is missing some. The sample has about 140,000 clones, roughly nine tenths seen once. Second doses at about 4 or about 12 weeks were pooled. Here the sequenced sample was peripheral blood, taken 28 days after the second AZD1222 dose. The clonotype originates from an adult who received the AZD1222 COVID-19 vaccine. This rearrangement joins TRBV4-1 to TRBJ2-3, with D tentatively TRBD2 (5 bases). The CDR3 protein is CASSQEWERSTDTQYF. The CDR3 bases are TGCGCCAGCAGCCAAGAGTGGGAGAGGAGCACAGATACGCAGTATTTT.